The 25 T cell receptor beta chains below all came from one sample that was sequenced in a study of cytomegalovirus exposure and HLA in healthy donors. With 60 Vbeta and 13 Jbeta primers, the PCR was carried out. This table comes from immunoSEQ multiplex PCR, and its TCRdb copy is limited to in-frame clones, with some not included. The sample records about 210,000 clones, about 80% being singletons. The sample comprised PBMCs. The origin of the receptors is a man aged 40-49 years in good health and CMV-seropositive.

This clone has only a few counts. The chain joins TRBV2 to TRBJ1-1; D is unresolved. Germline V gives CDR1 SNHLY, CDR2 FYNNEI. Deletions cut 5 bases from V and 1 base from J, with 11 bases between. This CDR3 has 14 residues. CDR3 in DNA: TGTGCCAGCAGTTACTTGCAAACGAACACTGAAGCTTTCTTT. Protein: CASSYLQTNTEAFF.

The CDR3 loop reads CASSQDRYSGNTIYF. In nucleotides, the CDR3 is TGTGCCAGCAGTCAGGACAGGTACTCTGGAAACACCATATATTTT. The chain combines TRBV2 with TRBJ1-3; 7 bases fit TRBD1. This CDR3 region has 15 residues. Per germline, CDR1 SNHLY and CDR2 FYNNEI. V lost 5 bases, J lost 0 bases, and 4 bases stayed unmatched. The full variable domain, completed using reference TRBV2 and TRBJ1-3, is EPEVTQTPSHQVTQMGQEVILRCVPISNHLYFYWYRQILGQKVEFLVSFYNNEISEKSEIFDDQFSVERPDGSNFTLKIRSTKLEDSAMYFCASSQDRYSGNTIYFGEGSWLTVV.

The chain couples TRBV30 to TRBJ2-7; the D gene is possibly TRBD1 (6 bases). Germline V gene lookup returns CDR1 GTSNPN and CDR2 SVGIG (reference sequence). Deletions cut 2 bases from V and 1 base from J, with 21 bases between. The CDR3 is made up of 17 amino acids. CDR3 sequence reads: CAWSPYSPGQGSYEQYF. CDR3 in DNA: TGTGCCTGGAGTCCATACTCCCCGGGACAAGGTTCCTACGAGCAGTACTTC.

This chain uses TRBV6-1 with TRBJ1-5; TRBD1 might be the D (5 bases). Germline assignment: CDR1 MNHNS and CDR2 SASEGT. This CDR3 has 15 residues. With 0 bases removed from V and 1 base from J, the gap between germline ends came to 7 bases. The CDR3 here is CASSEAGHSNQPQHF. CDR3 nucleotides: TGTGCCAGCAGTGAAGCTGGACACAGCAATCAGCCCCAGCATTTT.

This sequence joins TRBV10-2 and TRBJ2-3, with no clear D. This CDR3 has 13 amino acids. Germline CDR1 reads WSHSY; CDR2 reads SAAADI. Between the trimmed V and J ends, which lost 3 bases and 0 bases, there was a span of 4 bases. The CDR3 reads CASSDASTDTQYF. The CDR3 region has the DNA TGCGCCAGCAGTGACGCGAGCACAGATACGCAGTATTTT.

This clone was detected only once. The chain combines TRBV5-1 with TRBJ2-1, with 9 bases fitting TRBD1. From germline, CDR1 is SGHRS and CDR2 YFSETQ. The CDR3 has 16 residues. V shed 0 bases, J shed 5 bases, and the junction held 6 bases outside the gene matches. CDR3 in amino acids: CASSLGPRQGDNEQFF. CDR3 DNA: TGCGCCAGCAGCTTGGGTCCGAGACAGGGGGACAATGAGCAGTTCTTC.

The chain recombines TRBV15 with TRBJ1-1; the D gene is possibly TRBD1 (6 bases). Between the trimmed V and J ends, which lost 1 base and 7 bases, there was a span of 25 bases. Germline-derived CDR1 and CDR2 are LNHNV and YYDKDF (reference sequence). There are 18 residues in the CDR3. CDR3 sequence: CATSRGSGAQISLGEAFF. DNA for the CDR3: TGTGCCACCAGCAGAGGGTCAGGGGCCCAAATTTCCCTCGGTGAAGCTTTCTTT.

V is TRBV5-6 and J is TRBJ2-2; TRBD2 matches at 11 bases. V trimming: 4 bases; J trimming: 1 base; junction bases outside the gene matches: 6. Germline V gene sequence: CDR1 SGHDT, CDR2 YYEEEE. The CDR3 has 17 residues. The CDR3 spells CASSPELAGGNTGELFF. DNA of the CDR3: TGTGCCAGCAGCCCGGAGCTAGCGGGAGGGAACACCGGGGAGCTGTTTTTT.

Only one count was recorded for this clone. The CDR3 protein is CASSYGAAEAFF. In DNA form, the CDR3 reads TGTGCCAGCAGTTACGGGGCAGCTGAAGCTTTCTTT. V is TRBV6-5 and J is TRBJ1-1; the D gene is possibly TRBD1 (5 bases). The V end lost 2 bases, the J end lost 6 bases, and 7 bases lay between the germline ends. The CDR3 length is 12 residues. Germline V lookup: CDR1 MNHEY, CDR2 SVGAGI.

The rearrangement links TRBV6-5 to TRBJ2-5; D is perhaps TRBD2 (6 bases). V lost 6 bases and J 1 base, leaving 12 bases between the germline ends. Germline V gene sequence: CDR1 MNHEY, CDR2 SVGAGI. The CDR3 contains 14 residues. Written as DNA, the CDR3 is TGTGCCAGCAGGGCCCTGGGACTCCAAGAGACCCAGTACTTC. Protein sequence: CASRALGLQETQYF.

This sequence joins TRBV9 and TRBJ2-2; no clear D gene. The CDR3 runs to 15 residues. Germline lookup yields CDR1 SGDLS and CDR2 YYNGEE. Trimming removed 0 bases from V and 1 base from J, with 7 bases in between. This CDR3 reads CASSVVSGNTGELFF. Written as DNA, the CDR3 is TGTGCCAGCAGCGTAGTCTCAGGGAACACCGGGGAGCTGTTTTTT.

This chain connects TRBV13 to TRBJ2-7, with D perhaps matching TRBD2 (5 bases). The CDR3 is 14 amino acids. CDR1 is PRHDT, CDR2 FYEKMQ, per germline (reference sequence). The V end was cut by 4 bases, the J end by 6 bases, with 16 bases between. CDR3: CASSSLYTRGEQYV. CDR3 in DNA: TGTGCCAGCAGCTCACTTTATACTAGAGGCGAGCAGTACGTC.

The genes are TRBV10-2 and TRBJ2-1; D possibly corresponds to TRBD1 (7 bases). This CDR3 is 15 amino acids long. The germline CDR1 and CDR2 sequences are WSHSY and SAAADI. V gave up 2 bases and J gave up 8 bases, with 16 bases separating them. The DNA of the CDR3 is TGCGCCAGCAGTGAGCGACAGGGAGGAATTGATGAGCAGTTCTTC. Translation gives CASSERQGGIDEQFF.

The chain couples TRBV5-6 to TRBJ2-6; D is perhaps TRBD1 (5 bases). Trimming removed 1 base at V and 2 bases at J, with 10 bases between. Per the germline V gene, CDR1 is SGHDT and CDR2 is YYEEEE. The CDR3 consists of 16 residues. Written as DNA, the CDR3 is TGTGCCAGCAGCTTGCTTCAGGGCACTGGGGCCAACGTCCTGACTTTC. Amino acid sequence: CASSLLQGTGANVLTF. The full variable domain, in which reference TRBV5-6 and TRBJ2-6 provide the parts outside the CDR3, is DAGVTQSPTHLIKTRGQQVTLRCSPKSGHDTVSWYQQALGQGPQFIFQYYEEEERQRGNFPDRFSGHQFPNYSSELNVNALLLGDSALYLCASSLLQGTGANVLTFGAGSRLTVL.

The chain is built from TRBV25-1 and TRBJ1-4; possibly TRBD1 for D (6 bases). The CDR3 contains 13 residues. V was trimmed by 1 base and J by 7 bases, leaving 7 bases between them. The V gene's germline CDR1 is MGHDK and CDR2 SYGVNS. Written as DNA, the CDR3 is TGTGCCAGCAGTGAATTGGACAGTGAAAAACTGTTTTTT. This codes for CASSELDSEKLFF.

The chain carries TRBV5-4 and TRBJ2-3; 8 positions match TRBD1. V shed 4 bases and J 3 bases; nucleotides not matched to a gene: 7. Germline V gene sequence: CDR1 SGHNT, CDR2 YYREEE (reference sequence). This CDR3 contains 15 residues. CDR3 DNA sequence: TGTGCCAGCAGCCCCGACAGGGGTAGGACAGATACGCAGTATTTT. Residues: CASSPDRGRTDTQYF.

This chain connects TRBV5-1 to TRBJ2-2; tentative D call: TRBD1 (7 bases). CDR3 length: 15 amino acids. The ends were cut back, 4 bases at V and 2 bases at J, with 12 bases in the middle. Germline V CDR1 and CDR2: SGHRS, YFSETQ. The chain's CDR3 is CASSPGGGNTGELFF. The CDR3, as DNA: TGCGCCAGCAGCCCAGGGGGAGGTAACACCGGGGAGCTGTTTTTT.

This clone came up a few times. The CDR3 loop is CASSQEGWGTLKGDEKLFF. DNA for the CDR3: TGCGCCAGCAGCCAAGAAGGATGGGGGACACTCAAGGGGGATGAAAAACTGTTTTTT. The chain couples TRBV4-1 to TRBJ1-4; a weak D match, TRBD1 (6 bases). Per the germline V gene, CDR1 is MGHRA and CDR2 is YSYEKL. This CDR3 region has 19 residues. V lost 0 bases and J lost 6, with 23 bases in between.

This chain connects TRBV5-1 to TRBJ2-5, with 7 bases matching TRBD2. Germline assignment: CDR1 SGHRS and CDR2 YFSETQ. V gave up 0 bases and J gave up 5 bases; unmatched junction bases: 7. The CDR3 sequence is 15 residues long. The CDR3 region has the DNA TGCGCCAGCAGCTTGGAAAGCGGGATGTGGGAGACCCAGTACTTC. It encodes CASSLESGMWETQYF.

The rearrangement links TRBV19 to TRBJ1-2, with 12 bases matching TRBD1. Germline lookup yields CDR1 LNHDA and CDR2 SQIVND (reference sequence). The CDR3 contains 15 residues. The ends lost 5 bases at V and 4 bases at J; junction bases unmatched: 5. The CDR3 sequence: CASSEGQGAFYGYTF. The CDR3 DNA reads TGTGCCAGTAGTGAGGGACAGGGGGCGTTCTATGGCTACACCTTC.

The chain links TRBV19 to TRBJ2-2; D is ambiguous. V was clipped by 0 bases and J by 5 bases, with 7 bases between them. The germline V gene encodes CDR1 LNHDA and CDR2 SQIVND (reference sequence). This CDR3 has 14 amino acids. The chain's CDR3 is CASSIETPTGELFF. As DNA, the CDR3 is TGTGCCAGTAGTATAGAGACTCCTACCGGGGAGCTGTTTTTT.

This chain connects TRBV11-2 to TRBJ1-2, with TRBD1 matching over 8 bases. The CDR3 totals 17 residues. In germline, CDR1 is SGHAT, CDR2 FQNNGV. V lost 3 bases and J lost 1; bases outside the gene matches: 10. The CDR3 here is CASSFGGSGQGNYGYTF. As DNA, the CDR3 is TGTGCCAGCAGCTTCGGAGGTAGTGGACAGGGTAACTATGGCTACACCTTC.

CDR3: CTSRGTSLSTDTQYF. The CDR3 nucleotides read TGCACCAGCAGAGGGACTAGCCTTAGCACAGATACGCAGTATTTT. The J gene is TRBJ2-3, the V gene TRBV1; whether TRBD2, the table's D call, matches the DNA was not checked. TRBV1 is recorded as a pseudogene. There are 15 residues in the CDR3.

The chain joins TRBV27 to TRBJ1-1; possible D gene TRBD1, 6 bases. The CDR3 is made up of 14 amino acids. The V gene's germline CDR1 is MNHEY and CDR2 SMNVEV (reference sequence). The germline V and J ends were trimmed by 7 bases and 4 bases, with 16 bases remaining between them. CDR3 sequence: CASTPAGVSTEAFF. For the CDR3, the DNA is TGTGCCAGCACTCCGGCAGGGGTGAGCACTGAAGCTTTCTTT.

Written as DNA, the CDR3 is TGTGCCAGCAGCCTAGGACTAGGAGGGAACACTGAAGCTTTCTTT. Residues: CASSLGLGGNTEAFF. The chain uses TRBV5-6 and TRBJ1-1; D is unresolved. V was cut by 4 bases and J by 1 base, with 14 bases left in between. The CDR3 consists of 15 residues. Germline V gene sequence: CDR1 SGHDT, CDR2 YYEEEE.